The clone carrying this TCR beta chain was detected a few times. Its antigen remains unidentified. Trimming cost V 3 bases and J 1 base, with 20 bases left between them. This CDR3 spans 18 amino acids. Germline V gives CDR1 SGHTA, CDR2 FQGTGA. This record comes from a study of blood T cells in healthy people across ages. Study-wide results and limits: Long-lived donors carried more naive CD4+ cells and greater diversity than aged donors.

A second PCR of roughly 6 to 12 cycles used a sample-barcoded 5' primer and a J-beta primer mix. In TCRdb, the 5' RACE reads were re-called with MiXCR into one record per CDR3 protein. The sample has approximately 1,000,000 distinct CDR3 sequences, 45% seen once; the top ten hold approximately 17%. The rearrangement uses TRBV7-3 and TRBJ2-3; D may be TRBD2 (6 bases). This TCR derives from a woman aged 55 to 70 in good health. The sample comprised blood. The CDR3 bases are TGTGCCAGCAGCTTTTACCCCCCAGGGACTTCTGGCACAGATACGCAGTATTTT. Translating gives CASSFYPPGTSGTDTQYF.